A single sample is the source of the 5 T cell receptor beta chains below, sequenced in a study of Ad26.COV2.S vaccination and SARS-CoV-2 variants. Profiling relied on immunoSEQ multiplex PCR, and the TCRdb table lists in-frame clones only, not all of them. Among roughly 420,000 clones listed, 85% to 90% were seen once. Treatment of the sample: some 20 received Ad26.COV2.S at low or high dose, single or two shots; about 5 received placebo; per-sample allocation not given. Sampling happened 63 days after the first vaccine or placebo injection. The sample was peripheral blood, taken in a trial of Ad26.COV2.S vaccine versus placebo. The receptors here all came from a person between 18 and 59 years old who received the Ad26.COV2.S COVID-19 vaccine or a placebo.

CDR3 nucleotides: TGTGCCACCAGCAGAGACTCGGGCAGGGCCGGAAACACCATATATTTT. This encodes CATSRDSGRAGNTIYF. The chain uses TRBV15 and TRBJ1-3; a weak D match, TRBD1 (5 bases). CDR1 is LNHNV and CDR2 is YYDKDF in the germline V gene (reference sequence). This CDR3 has 16 amino acids. V was shortened by 0 bases and J by 4 bases, with 13 bases between the two germline ends.

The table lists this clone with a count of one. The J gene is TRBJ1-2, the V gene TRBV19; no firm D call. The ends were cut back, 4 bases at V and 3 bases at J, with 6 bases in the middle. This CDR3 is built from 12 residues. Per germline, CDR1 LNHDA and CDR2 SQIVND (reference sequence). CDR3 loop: CASSRTDYGYTF. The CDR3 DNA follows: TGTGCCAGTAGTAGAACGGACTATGGCTACACCTTC. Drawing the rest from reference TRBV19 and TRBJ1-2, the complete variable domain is DGGITQSPKYLFRKEGQNVTLSCEQNLNHDAMYWYRQDPGQGLRLIYYSQIVNDFQKGDIAEGYSVSREKKESFPLTVTSAQKNPTAFYLCASSRTDYGYTFGSGTRLTVV.

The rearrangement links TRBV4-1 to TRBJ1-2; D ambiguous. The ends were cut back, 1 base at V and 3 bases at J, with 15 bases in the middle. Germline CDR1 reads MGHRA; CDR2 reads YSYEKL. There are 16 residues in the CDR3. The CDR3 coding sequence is TGCGCCAGCAGCCAAGGCAGATACTCGACGTACTATGGCTACACCTTC. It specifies CASSQGRYSTYYGYTF.

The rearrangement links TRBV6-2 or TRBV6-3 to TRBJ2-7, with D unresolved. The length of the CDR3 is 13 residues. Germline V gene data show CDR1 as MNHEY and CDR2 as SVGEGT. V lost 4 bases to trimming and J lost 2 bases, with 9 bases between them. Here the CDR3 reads CASSWRYPYEQYF. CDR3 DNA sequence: TGTGCCAGCAGTTGGAGATACCCCTACGAGCAGTACTTC.

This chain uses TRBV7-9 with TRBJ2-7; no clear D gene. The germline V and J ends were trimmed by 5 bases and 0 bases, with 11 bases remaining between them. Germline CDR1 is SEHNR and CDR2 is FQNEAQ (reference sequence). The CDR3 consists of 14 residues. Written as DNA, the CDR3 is TGTGCCAGCAGCCAGACCGTTAGCTCCTACGAGCAGTACTTC. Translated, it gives CASSQTVSSYEQYF.